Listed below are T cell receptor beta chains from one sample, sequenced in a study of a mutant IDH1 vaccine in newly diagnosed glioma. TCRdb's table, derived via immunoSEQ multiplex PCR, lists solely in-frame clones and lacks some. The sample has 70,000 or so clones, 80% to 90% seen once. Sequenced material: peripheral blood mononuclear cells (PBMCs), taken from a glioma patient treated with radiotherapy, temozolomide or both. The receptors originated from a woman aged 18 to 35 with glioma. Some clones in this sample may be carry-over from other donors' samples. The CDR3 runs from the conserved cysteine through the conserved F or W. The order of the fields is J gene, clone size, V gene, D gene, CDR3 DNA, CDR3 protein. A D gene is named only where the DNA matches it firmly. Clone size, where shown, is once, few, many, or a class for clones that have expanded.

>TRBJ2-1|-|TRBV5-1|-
TGCGCCAGCAGCCCGAATGTAGGAAATGAGCAGTTCTTC
CASSPNVGNEQFF
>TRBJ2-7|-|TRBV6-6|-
TGTGCCAGCAGCTCCGGGACCCTCTACGAGCAGTACTTC
CASSSGTLYEQYF
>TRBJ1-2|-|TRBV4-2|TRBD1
TGTGCCAGCAGCCAGGAGGGACAGGGGGCGGATGGCTACACCTTC
CASSQEGQGADGYTF
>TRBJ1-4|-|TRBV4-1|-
TGCGCCAGCAGCCAAGTGGGGGGGATGAATGAAAAACTGTTTTTT
CASSQVGGMNEKLFF
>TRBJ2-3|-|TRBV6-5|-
TGTGCCAGCCTTGGTAGCACAGATACGCAGTATTTT
CASLGSTDTQYF
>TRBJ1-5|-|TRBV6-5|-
TGTGCCAGCAGTCCACCCCCCGGGATCGATCAGCCCCAGCATTTT
CASSPPPGIDQPQHF
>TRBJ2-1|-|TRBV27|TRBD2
TGTGCCAGCAGTTTTCAACTAGCGGGGGGGCCAGGGGAGCAGTTCTTC
CASSFQLAGGPGEQFF
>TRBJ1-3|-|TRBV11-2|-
TGTGCCAGCGCCCTAAGGGGGGGTAAAAACACCATATATTTT
CASALRGGKNTIYF
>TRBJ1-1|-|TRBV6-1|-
TGTGCCGTCCTCCTCAGGAGGAACACTGAAGCTTTCTTT
CAVLLRRNTEAFF
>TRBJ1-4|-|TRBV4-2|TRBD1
TGTGCCAGCAGAGACAGGGGGGGGGATGAAAAACTGTTTTTT
CASRDRGGDEKLFF
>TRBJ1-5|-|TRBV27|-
TGTGCCAGCAGTTGGGGCGGCAGGGGCAATCAGCCCCAGCATTTT
CASSWGGRGNQPQHF
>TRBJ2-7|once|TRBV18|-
TGTGCCAGCTCCCGACGGGGTATAAGCTCCTACGAGCAGTACTTC
CASSRRGISSYEQYF
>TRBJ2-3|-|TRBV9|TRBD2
TGTGCCAGCAGCCCCCACGGCGGGAGCAGCACAGATACGCAGTATTTT
CASSPHGGSSTDTQYF
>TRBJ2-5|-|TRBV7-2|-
TGTGCCAGCAGCTGGGGAGTGGGCCACCAAGAGACCCAGTACTTC
CASSWGVGHQETQYF
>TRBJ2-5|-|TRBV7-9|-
TGTGCCAGCAACCCGGGACGGCAAGAGACCCAGTACTTC
CASNPGRQETQYF
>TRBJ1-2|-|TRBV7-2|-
TGTGCCAGCAGCTTACCGACAGCCCGCCATGGCTACACCTTC
CASSLPTARHGYTF
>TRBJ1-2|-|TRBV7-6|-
TGTGCCAGCAGCTTAGCGATAGGGACGGGTGGCTACACCTTC
CASSLAIGTGGYTF
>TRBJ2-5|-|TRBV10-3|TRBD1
TGTGCCATCAGCCGACAGGGTGGGCGAGAGACCCAGTACTTC
CAISRQGGRETQYF
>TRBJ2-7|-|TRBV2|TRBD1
TGTGCCAGCAGGGTAGACAGGGCTGGCGAGCAGTACTTC
CASRVDRAGEQYF
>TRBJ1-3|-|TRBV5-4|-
TGTGCCAGCAGCAAAGCTCCGGCGGGAAACACCATATATTTT
CASSKAPAGNTIYF
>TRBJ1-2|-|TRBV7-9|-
TGTGCCAGCAGCTTAGCTGGGAGCTATGGCTACACCTTC
CASSLAGSYGYTF
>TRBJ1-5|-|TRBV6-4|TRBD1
TGTGCCAGCAGGACGACAGGGACTCCCCTCGAGGGCCATTTT
CASRTTGTPLEGHF
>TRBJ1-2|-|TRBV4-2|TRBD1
TGTGCCAGCAGCCCGCGAGGGACAGGGGCCTCCTATGGCTACACCTTC
CASSPRGTGASYGYTF
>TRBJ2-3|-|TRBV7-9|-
TGTGCCAGCAGCTTAGCGGGGGCAGTGACAGATACGCAGTATTTT
CASSLAGAVTDTQYF
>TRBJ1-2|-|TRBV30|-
TGTGCCTGGGGACGAGGGGGAAACTATGGCTACACCTTC
CAWGRGGNYGYTF
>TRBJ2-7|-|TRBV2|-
TGTGCCAGCCGAGGGGTTCGGGTCCGCTCCTACGAGCAGTACTTC
CASRGVRVRSYEQYF
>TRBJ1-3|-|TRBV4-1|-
TGCGCCAGCAGCCAAGATTTGGGCACTAGTTATGGAAACACCATATATTTT
CASSQDLGTSYGNTIYF
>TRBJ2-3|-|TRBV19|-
TGTGCCAGTACCCCATCGGCGGGGGCAGACACAGATACGCAGTATTTT
CASTPSAGADTDTQYF
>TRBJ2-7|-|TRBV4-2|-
TGTGCCAGCAGCCAAGATGGAATAGGGGTAACTCGGGGCGAGCAGTACTTC
CASSQDGIGVTRGEQYF
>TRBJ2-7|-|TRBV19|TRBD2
TGTGCCAGTAGTATTACTAGCGGGAGCTCCTACGAGCAGTACTTC
CASSITSGSSYEQYF
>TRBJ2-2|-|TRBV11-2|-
TGTGCCAGCAGCTTAATAGCGGTGTACACCGGGGAGCTGTTTTTT
CASSLIAVYTGELFF
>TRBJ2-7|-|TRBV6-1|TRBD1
TGTGCCAGCAGTGAACTGGGACAGGGTCCCTACGAGCAGTACTTC
CASSELGQGPYEQYF
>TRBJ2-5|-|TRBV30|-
TGTGCCTGGAGTGTAGACACTAAAGAGACCCAGTACTTC
CAWSVDTKETQYF
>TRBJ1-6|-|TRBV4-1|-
TGCGCCAGCAGCCATAAAAGGGGGGAACCATCACCCCTCCACTTT
CASSHKRGEPSPLHF
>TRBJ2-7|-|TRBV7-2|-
TGTGCCAGCAGCCCCCGACAGGTTTTCGACGAGCAGTACTTC
CASSPRQVFDEQYF
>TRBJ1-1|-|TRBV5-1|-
TGCGCCAGCAGTCTCGACAGCGCGAACACTGAAGCTTTCTTT
CASSLDSANTEAFF
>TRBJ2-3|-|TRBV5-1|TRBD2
TGCGCCAGCCGAGAGCGGGGGAGGACAGATACGCAGTATTTT
CASRERGRTDTQYF
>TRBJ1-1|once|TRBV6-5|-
TGTGCCAGCAGTTACCAATCCCGGGGGGGTCGGACTGAAGCTTTCTTT
CASSYQSRGGRTEAFF
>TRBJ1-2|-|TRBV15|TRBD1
TGTGCCACCAGCAGTTGGACAGGATCCAACTATGGCTACACCTTC
CATSSWTGSNYGYTF
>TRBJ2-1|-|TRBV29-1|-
TGCAGCGTTGAAAATCCCGATCGGGGGCAGTTCTTC
CSVENPDRGQFF